Below, 2 T cell receptor beta chains from the same sample are listed, as sequenced in a study of T cells in Graves' hyperthyroidism and ophthalmopathy. RNA transcripts served as the template for amplifying TCR beta CDR3 regions. During a first-round RT-PCR of the TCR CDR3, the HTBI primer set was used. Each CDR3 protein gets one entry after TCRdb re-called the multiplex PCR reads with MiXCR. Counted here are 350,000 to 450,000 distinct CDR3 sequences, around 15% occurring once; the ten biggest clones make up approximately 27%. Material for sequencing was blood. The source of these receptors is a man aged 50-60 years with Graves' ophthalmopathy.

This clonotype was counted only a few times. The genes are TRBV4-1 and TRBJ2-2; possibly TRBD1 for D (6 bases). The CDR3 has 16 residues. V was trimmed by 4 bases and J by 5 bases, leaving 17 bases between them. From germline, CDR1 is MGHRA and CDR2 YSYEKL. CDR3 nucleotides: TGCGCCAGCAGCCGCGGGCGGACAGACAAGACCGGGGAGCTGTTTTTT. Translating it yields CASSRGRTDKTGELFF.

The V gene is TRBV27, the J gene TRBJ2-5; unclear D gene. The V and J ends lost 3 bases and 2 bases respectively, with 10 bases between them. The CDR3 totals 14 residues. Germline V gene lookup returns CDR1 MNHEY and CDR2 SMNVEV (reference sequence). The CDR3 DNA reads TGTGCCAGCAGTTTTTTAGGAAATCAAGAGACCCAGTACTTC. Protein sequence: CASSFLGNQETQYF.